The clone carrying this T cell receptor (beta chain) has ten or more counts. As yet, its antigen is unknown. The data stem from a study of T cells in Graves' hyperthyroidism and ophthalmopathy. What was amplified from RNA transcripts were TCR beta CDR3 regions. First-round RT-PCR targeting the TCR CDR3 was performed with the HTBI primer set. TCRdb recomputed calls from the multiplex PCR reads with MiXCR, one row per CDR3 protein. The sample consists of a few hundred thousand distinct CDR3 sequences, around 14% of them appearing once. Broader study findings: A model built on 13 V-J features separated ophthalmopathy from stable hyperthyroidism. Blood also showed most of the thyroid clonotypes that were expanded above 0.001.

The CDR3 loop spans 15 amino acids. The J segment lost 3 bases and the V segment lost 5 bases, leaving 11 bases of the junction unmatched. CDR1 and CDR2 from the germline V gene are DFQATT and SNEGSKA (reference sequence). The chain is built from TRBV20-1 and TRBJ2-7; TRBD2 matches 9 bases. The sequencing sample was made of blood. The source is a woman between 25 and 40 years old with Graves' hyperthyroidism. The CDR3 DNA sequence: TGCAGTGCTGCCGGTGTGCGGGAGGGACTCTACGAGCAGTACTTC. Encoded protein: CSAAGVREGLYEQYF.